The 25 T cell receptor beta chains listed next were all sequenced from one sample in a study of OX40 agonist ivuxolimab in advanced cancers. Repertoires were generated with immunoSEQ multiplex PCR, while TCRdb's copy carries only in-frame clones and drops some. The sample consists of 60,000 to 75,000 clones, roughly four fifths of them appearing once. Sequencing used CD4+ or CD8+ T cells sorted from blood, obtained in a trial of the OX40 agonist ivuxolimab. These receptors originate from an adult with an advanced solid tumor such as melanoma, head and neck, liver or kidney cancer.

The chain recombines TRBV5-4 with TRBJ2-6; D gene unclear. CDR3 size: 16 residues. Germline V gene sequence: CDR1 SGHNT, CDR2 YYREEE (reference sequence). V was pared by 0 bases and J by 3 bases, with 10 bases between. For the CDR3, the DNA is TGTGCCAGCAGCTTGGGCACAGCTGTTGGGGCCAACGTCCTGACTTTC. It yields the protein CASSLGTAVGANVLTF.

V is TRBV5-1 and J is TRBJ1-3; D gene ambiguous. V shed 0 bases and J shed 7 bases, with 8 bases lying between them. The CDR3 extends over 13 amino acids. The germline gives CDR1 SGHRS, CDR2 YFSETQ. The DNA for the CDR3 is TGCGCCAGCAGCTTGGAAGTGGGCAACACCATATATTTT. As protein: CASSLEVGNTIYF.

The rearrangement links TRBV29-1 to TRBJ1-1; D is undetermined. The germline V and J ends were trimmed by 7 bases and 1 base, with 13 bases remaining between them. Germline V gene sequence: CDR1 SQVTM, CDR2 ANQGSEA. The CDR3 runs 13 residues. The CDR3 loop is CSGSARGNTEAFF. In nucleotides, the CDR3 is TGCAGCGGGTCAGCCCGGGGGAACACTGAAGCTTTCTTT.

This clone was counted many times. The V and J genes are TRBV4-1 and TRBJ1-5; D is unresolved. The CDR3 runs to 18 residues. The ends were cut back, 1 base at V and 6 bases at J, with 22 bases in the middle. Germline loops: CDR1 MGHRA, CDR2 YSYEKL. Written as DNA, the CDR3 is TGCGCCAGCAGCCAAGTTCCCCTCAGCAGAAGGCTCATTCAGCCCCAGCATTTT. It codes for CASSQVPLSRRLIQPQHF.

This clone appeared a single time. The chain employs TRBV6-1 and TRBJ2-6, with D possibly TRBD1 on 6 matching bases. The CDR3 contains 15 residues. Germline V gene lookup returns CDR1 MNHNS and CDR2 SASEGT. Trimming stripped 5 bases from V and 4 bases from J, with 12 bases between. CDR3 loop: CASSRSGVGANVLTF. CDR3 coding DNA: TGTGCCAGCAGTAGATCAGGGGTCGGGGCCAACGTCCTGACTTTC.

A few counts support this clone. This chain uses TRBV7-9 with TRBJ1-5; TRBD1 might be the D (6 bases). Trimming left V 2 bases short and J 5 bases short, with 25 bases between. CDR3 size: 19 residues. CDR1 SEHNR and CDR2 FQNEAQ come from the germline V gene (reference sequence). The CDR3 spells CASSLRATIYRDHYQPQHF. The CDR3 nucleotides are TGTGCCAGCAGCTTAAGGGCCACGATATACAGGGACCACTATCAGCCCCAGCATTTT.

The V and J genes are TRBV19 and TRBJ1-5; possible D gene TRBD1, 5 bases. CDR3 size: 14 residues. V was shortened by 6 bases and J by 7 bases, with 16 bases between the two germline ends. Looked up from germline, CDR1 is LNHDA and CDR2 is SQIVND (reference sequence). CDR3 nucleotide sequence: TGTGCCAGTAGCCTGGCAGGGTTGTTACAGCCCCAGCATTTT. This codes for CASSLAGLLQPQHF.

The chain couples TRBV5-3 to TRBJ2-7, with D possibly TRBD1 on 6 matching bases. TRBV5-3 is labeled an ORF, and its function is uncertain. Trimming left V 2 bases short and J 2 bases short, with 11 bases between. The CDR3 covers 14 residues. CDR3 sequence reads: CARSFDRKTYEQYF. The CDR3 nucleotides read TGTGCCAGAAGCTTTGACAGGAAGACCTACGAGCAGTACTTC.

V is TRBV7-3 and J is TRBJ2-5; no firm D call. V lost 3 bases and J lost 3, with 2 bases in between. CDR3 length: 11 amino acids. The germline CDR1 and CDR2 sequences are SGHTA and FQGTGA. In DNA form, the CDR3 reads TGTGCCAGCAGCTTTAAAGAGACCCAGTACTTC. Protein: CASSFKETQYF.

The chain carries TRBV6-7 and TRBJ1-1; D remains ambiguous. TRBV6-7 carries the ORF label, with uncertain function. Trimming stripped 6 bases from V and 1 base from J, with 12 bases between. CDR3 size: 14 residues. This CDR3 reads CASSYRHPNTEAFF. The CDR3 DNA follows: TGTGCCAGCAGCTATCGACACCCGAACACTGAAGCTTTCTTT.

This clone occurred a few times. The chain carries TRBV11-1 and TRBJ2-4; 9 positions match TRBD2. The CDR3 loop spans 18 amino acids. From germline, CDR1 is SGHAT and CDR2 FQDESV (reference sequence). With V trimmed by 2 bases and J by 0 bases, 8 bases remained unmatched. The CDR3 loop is CASSLNERGAGAKNIQYF. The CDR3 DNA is TGTGCCAGCAGCTTAAATGAGCGGGGGGCCGGAGCCAAAAACATTCAGTACTTC.

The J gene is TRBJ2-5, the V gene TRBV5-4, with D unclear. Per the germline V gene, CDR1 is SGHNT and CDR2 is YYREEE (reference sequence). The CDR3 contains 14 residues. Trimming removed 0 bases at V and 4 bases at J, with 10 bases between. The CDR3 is CASSLGHLVETQYF. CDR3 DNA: TGTGCCAGCAGCTTGGGACACCTGGTAGAGACCCAGTACTTC. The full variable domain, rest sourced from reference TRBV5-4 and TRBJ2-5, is ETGVTQSPTHLIKTRGQQVTLRCSSQSGHNTVSWYQQALGQGPQFIFQYYREEENGRGNFPPRFSGLQFPNYSSELNVNALELDDSALYLCASSLGHLVETQYFGPGTRLLVL.

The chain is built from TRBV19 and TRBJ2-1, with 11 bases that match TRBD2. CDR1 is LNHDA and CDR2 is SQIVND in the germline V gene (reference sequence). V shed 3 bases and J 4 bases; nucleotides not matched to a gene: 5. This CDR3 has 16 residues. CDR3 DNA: TGTGCCAGTAGTATCAGACTAGCGGGGTTGTACAATGAGCAGTTCTTC. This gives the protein CASSIRLAGLYNEQFF.

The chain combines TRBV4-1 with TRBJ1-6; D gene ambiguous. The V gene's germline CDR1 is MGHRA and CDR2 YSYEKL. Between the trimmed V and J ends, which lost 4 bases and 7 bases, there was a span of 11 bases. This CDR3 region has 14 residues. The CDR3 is CASSPRVGNSPLHF. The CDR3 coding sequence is TGCGCCAGCAGCCCAAGGGTGGGCAATTCACCCCTCCACTTT.

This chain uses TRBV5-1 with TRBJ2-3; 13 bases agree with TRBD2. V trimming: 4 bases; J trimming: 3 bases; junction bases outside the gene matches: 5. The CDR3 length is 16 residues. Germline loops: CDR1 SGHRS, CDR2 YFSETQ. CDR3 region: CASSPGTSGATDTQYF. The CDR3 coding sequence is TGCGCCAGCAGCCCCGGGACTAGCGGGGCTACAGATACGCAGTATTTT.

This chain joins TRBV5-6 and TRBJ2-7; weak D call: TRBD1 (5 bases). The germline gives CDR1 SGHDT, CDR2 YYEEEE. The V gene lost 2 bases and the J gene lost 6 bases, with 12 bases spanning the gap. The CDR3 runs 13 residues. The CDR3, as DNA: TGTGCCAGCAGCTTTGCAGGGTTGGGCGAGCAGTACTTC. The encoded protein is CASSFAGLGEQYF.

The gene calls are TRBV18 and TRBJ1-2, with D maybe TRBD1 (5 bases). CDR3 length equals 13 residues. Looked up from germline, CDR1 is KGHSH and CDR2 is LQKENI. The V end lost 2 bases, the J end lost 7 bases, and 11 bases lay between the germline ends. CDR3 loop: CASSPKGGVGYTF. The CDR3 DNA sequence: TGTGCCAGCTCACCAAAGGGAGGGGTTGGCTACACCTTC.

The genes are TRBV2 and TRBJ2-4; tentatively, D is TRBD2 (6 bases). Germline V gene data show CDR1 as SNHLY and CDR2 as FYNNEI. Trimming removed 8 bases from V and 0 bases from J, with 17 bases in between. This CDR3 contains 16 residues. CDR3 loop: CASCQKAGGAKNIQYF. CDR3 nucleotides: TGTGCCAGCTGTCAAAAGGCCGGGGGAGCCAAAAACATTCAGTACTTC.

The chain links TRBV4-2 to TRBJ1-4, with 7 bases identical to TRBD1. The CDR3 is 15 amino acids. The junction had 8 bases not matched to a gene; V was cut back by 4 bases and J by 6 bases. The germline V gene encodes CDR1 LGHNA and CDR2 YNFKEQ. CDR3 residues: CASSRWDSQDEKLFF. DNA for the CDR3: TGTGCCAGCAGCCGGTGGGACAGTCAAGATGAAAAACTGTTTTTT.

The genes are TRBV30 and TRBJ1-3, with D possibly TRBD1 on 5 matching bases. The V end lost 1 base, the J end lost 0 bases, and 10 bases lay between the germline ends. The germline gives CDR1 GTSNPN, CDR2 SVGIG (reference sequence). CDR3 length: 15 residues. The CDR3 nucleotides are TGTGCCTGGAGTGATCTGGGGCCCTCTGGAAACACCATATATTTT. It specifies CAWSDLGPSGNTIYF.

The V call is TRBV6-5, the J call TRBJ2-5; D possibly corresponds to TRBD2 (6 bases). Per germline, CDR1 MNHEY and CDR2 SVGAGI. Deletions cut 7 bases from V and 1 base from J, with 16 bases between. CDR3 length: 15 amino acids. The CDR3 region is CASTQGWGLQETQYF. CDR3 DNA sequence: TGTGCCAGCACCCAGGGATGGGGACTCCAAGAGACCCAGTACTTC.

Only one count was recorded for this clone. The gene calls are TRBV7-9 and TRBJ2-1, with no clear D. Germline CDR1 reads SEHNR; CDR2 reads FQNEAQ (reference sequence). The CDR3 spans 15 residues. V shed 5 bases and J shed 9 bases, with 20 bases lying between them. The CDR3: CASSLLDLLTSEQFF. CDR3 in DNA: TGTGCCAGCAGCCTACTGGACCTCCTGACAAGTGAGCAGTTCTTC. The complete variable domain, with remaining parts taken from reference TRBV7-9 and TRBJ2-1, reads DTGVSQNPRHKITKRGQNVTFRCDPISEHNRLYWYRQTLGQGPEFLTYFQNEAQLEKSRLLSDRFSAERPKGSFSTLEIQRTEQGDSAMYLCASSLLDLLTSEQFFGPGTRLTVL.

CDR3 DNA: TGTGCCAGCACCCCCCTAGGAGGGACATATGGCTACACCTTC. It translates to CASTPLGGTYGYTF. V usage is TRBV6-5 and J usage is TRBJ1-2, with TRBD1 as a possible D gene (6 bases). The CDR3 runs to 14 residues. Trimming stripped 7 bases from V and 5 bases from J, with 17 bases between. The germline CDR1 and CDR2 sequences are MNHEY and SVGAGI.

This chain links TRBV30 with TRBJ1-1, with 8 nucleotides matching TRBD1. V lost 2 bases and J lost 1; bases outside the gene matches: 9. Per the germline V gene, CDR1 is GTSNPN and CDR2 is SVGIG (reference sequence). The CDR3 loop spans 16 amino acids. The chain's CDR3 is CAWSNTGGTGNTEAFF. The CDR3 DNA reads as TGTGCCTGGAGTAATACAGGGGGGACGGGGAACACTGAAGCTTTCTTT.

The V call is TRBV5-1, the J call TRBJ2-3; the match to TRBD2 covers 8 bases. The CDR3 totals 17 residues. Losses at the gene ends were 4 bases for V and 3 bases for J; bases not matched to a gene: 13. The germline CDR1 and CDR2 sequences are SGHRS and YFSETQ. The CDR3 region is CASSPTTAGGGTDTQYF. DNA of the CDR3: TGCGCCAGCAGCCCTACGACCGCGGGGGGCGGGACAGATACGCAGTATTTT.